This TCR beta chain emerged from a study of T cell repertoires in cytomegalovirus infection. Turning to the study itself: Public TCR beta signatures marked donors with CMV infection and the matching HLA.

Regarding this clonotype: Its antigen is currently unknown.

CDR1 and CDR2 (germline): MDHEN, SYDVKM. There are 16 residues in the CDR3. Trimming pared 4 bases from V and 5 bases from J, leaving 20 bases between. TCRdb re-derived calls from the reads in MiXCR, one entry per CDR3 protein. This repertoire shows 680,000 or so distinct CDR3 sequences, 35% found once; its top ten account for around 2.6%. Study-level points and caveats: What dominated the ex vivo response were HLA-C-restricted CMV-specific TCR beta clonotypes. People with CMV and the relevant HLA were identified by cumulative public TCR beta family frequency.

The sample was PBMCs. This rearrangement joins TRBV28 to TRBJ2-5, with D unclear. The receptor's source is a human donor in good health (CMV status not recorded). Some clones in this sample may be carry-over from other donors' samples. CDR3 sequence reads: CASSSYLGGVRETQYF. In nucleotides, the CDR3 is TGTGCCAGCAGTTCCTATTTGGGTGGGGTAAGGGAGACCCAGTACTTC.